The next 20 T cell receptor beta chains were all read from a single sample in a study of post-analysis software for immune sequencing data. Regarding the study as a whole: Included in a set of a handful of TRBV segments more frequent in patients than controls were TRBV5-6, TRBV5-1 and TRBV20-1.

Antigen specificity for these receptors is unknown. Sequencing libraries made from TCR beta cDNA carried unique molecular identifiers. TCRdb fed the PCR reads into MiXCR, producing one record per CDR3 protein. The table lists 750,000 to 950,000 distinct CDR3 sequences, approximately 53% of them singletons. Specimen: blood. Every receptor here comes from a girl aged 5 to 17 with multiple sclerosis.

The DNA for the CDR3 is TGCAGTGCTACGGGACTAGGCCTAGATACGCAGTATTTT. It encodes CSATGLGLDTQYF. This rearrangement joins TRBV20-1 to TRBJ2-3, with 8 bases that match TRBD2. The V and J ends lost 4 bases and 5 bases, in that order; junction bases with no gene match: 5. Germline V gene data show CDR1 as DFQATT and CDR2 as SNEGSKA (reference sequence). The CDR3 has 13 residues.

This clonotype has just one count. The V and J genes are TRBV10-2 and TRBJ1-2, with 8 bases identical to TRBD1. The CDR3 is made up of 13 amino acids. Germline CDR1 WSHSY, CDR2 SAAADI. V was pared by 9 bases and J by 4 bases, with 7 bases of the junction left unmatched. CDR3 residues: CASDRGEGYGYTF. In DNA form, the CDR3 reads TGCGCCAGTGACAGGGGAGAGGGCTATGGCTACACCTTC.

The rearrangement uses TRBV20-1 and TRBJ2-7; TRBD2 might be the D (5 bases). Germline V gene sequence: CDR1 DFQATT, CDR2 SNEGSKA (reference sequence). V dropped 0 bases and J dropped 1 base, with 10 bases sitting between them. The length of the CDR3 is 14 residues. CDR3 sequence (DNA): TGCAGTGCTAGAGAGGAACGGGGTTCCTACGAGCAGTACTTC. Protein sequence: CSAREERGSYEQYF.

This clonotype was picked up a small number of times. V is TRBV10-3 and J is TRBJ2-7, with 9 bases matching TRBD2. The junction had 11 bases not matched to a gene; V was cut back by 3 bases and J by 2 bases. CDR1 is ENHRY and CDR2 is SYGVKD in the germline V gene. This CDR3 region has 17 residues. CDR3 sequence: CAISDDGLAGFAYEQYF. Written as DNA, the CDR3 is TGTGCCATCAGTGATGACGGGCTAGCGGGGTTCGCCTACGAGCAGTACTTC.

This sequence joins TRBV29-1 and TRBJ2-1; 8 bases are shared with TRBD1. Germline CDR1 reads SQVTM; CDR2 reads ANQGSEA. The CDR3 has 15 amino acids. V was pared by 5 bases and J by 3 bases, with 9 bases of the junction left unmatched. CDR3 nucleotide sequence: TGCAGCGTTAGTAAACAGGGGGGATACTACAATGAGCAGTTCTTC. It specifies CSVSKQGGYYNEQFF.

A few counts support this clonotype. The V call is TRBV9, the J call TRBJ2-5; D gene unclear. Per the germline V gene, CDR1 is SGDLS and CDR2 is YYNGEE. The CDR3 totals 14 residues. V dropped 3 bases and J dropped 1 base, with 10 bases sitting between them. CDR3 bases: TGTGCCAGCAGCGCCTCTGGAGTCCAAGAGACCCAGTACTTC. Encoded protein: CASSASGVQETQYF.

This chain links TRBV7-7 with TRBJ2-7; D is perhaps TRBD2 (5 bases). CDR1 and CDR2 (germline): SSHAT, FNYEAQ (reference sequence). The CDR3 extends over 13 amino acids. The ends were cut back, 3 bases at V and 6 bases at J, with 12 bases in the middle. CDR3 protein: CASSLDLSGEQYF. The CDR3 DNA follows: TGTGCCAGCAGCTTGGACCTCAGCGGCGAGCAGTACTTC. The whole variable domain, filled in from reference TRBV7-7 and TRBJ2-7, reads GAGVSQSPRYKVTKRGQDVTLRCDPISSHATLYWYQQALGQGPEFLTYFNYEAQPDKSGLPSDRFSAERPEGSISTLTIQRTEQRDSAMYRCASSLDLSGEQYFGPGTRLTVT.

The rearrangement joins TRBV7-2 to TRBJ2-7, with a tentative D call TRBD2 (5 bases). Germline assignment: CDR1 SGHTA and CDR2 FQGNSA. The CDR3 is 15 residues long. V lost 5 bases, J lost 2 bases, and 16 bases lay in between. The CDR3 nucleotides are TGTGCCAGCAGCACCCAACCCGGGGAAGCCTACGAGCAGTACTTC. Protein sequence: CASSTQPGEAYEQYF.

The rearrangement joins TRBV30 to TRBJ1-2, with TRBD1 matching 8 bases. CDR1 GTSNPN and CDR2 SVGIG come from the germline V gene (reference sequence). J lost 11 bases, V lost 0 bases, and 5 bases had no gene match. There are 12 residues in the CDR3. This chain's CDR3 is CAWSVGRGRYTF. CDR3 nucleotides: TGTGCCTGGAGTGTCGGCAGGGGGCGGTACACCTTC.

The J gene is TRBJ2-7, the V gene TRBV14, with 14 positions matching TRBD2. CDR1 and CDR2 (germline): SGHDN, FVKESK. The V gene end was trimmed by 2 bases and the J gene end by 3 bases; junction bases not matched to a gene: 9. The CDR3 contains 18 residues. The CDR3 bases are TGTGCCAGCAGCCAACGGGACAGACTAGCGGGGGGGATCTACGAGCAGTACTTC. Its protein is CASSQRDRLAGGIYEQYF. Full variable domain (outside the CDR3, taken from reference TRBV14 and TRBJ2-7): EAGVTQFPSHSVIEKGQTVTLRCDPISGHDNLYWYRRVMGKEIKFLLHFVKESKQDESGMPNNRFLAERTGGTYSTLKVQPAELEDSGVYFCASSQRDRLAGGIYEQYFGPGTRLTVT.

The table lists this clonotype with a few counts. The chain carries TRBV29-1 and TRBJ2-7; 8 bases line up with TRBD2. The end of the DNA fits TRBJ2-5 better, so the J call may be wrong. CDR1 SQVTM and CDR2 ANQGSEA come from the germline V gene. This CDR3 spans 16 amino acids. The CDR3 DNA reads TGCAGCGTTGTGGGGAGCGAGCGGGGGTGGGGGGAGACCCAGTACTTC. Protein product: CSVVGSERGWGETQYF.

The genes are TRBV4-1 and TRBJ1-1; TRBD1 matches 7 bases. This CDR3 is built from 13 residues. V lost 2 bases to trimming and J lost 7 bases; unmatched junction nucleotides: 4. The V gene's germline CDR1 is MGHRA and CDR2 YSYEKL. CDR3: CASSQHRDSEAFF. DNA for the CDR3: TGCGCCAGCAGCCAACACCGGGACAGTGAAGCTTTCTTT.

The chain uses TRBV7-9 and TRBJ2-1; 15 nucleotides align to TRBD2. The V and J ends lost 0 bases and 4 bases, in that order; junction bases with no gene match: 4. Germline V CDR1 and CDR2: SEHNR, FQNEAQ (reference sequence). The CDR3 is 18 residues long. CDR3 sequence: CASSLATGTSGGYNEQFF. The CDR3 DNA is TGTGCCAGCAGCTTAGCGACAGGGACTAGCGGGGGGTACAATGAGCAGTTCTTC.

The chain recombines TRBV27 with TRBJ2-4; maybe TRBD2 (6 bases). The V gene lost 6 bases and the J gene lost 0 bases, with 12 bases spanning the gap. The CDR3 has 15 amino acids. Germline lookup yields CDR1 MNHEY and CDR2 SMNVEV (reference sequence). The CDR3: CASRLEGLAKNIQYF. CDR3 in DNA: TGTGCCAGCAGGCTAGAGGGACTAGCCAAAAACATTCAGTACTTC.

This clonotype was recorded at least ten times. The chain uses TRBV7-3 and TRBJ1-2; D perhaps matches TRBD1 (5 bases). In germline, CDR1 is SGHTA, CDR2 FQGTGA. V shed 5 bases and J shed 12 bases, with 16 bases lying between them. There are 12 residues in the CDR3. CDR3 sequence: CASSLEAGRNTF. In DNA, the CDR3 is TGTGCCAGCAGCCTAGAAGCGGGACGCAACACCTTC. The variable domain in full, completed from reference TRBV7-3 and TRBJ1-2, reads GAGVSQTPSNKVTEKGKYVELRCDPISGHTALYWYRQSLGQGPEFLIYFQGTGAADDSGLPNDRFFAVRPEGSVSTLKIQRTERGDSAVYLCASSLEAGRNTFGSGTRLTVV.

The rearrangement links TRBV4-1 to TRBJ2-7, with a possible D match to TRBD1 (7 bases). The germline gives CDR1 MGHRA, CDR2 YSYEKL. There are 14 residues in the CDR3. V lost 2 bases and J lost 5, with 13 bases in between. The CDR3 is CASSQSGGLDEQYF. The CDR3 DNA sequence: TGCGCCAGCAGCCAATCAGGGGGACTTGACGAGCAGTACTTC.

The chain has TRBV6-5 and TRBJ2-3, with D perhaps matching TRBD1 (6 bases). The CDR3 has 14 residues. With 5 bases removed from V and 4 bases from J, the gap between germline ends came to 13 bases. Germline assignment: CDR1 MNHEY and CDR2 SVGAGI. The CDR3 DNA follows: TGTGCCAGCAGTGGACAGACTTGGGCAGATACGCAGTATTTT. It translates to CASSGQTWADTQYF.

The chain joins TRBV12-3 or TRBV12-4 to TRBJ2-6; 7 bases line up with TRBD1. The CDR3 covers 17 residues. J gave up 1 base and V 7 bases, and 10 bases lay outside the gene matches. The CDR3 loop reads CASTRGGIASGANVLTF. The CDR3 nucleotides are TGTGCCAGCACTCGAGGGGGCATAGCTTCTGGGGCCAACGTCCTGACTTTC.

This clonotype was observed a few times. The rearrangement joins TRBV20-1 to TRBJ2-1; tentative D call: TRBD2 (5 bases). CDR3 length equals 14 residues. Germline V gene sequence: CDR1 DFQATT, CDR2 SNEGSKA (reference sequence). Trimming removed 0 bases at V and 9 bases at J, with 15 bases between. The CDR3 loop is CSARERPGLTEQFF. In DNA form, the CDR3 reads TGCAGTGCTAGAGAGAGGCCGGGATTGACTGAGCAGTTCTTC.

Worth noting for this clonotype: Mismatch with germline at one junction end may stem from a read error. This sequence joins TRBV29-1 and TRBJ2-4; 7 bases align to TRBD1. The J call may be wrong; the DNA end is better matched by TRBJ2-7. CDR3 length: 13 residues. Germline loops: CDR1 SQVTM, CDR2 ANQGSEA. This chain's CDR3 is CSVTGQSSCEQYF. The CDR3 coding sequence is TGCAGCGTTACGGGACAGAGCTCCTGCGAGCAGTACTTC.